Given below is one T cell receptor beta chain in context. The V end lost 9 bases, the J end lost 1 base, and 9 bases lay between the germline ends. There are 13 residues in the CDR3. Germline assignment: CDR1 SGHTA and CDR2 FQGNSA. Clinical symptoms, serum thyroxine and TRAb, thyroid ultrasound and orbital computed tomography were used for the diagnoses. These data come from a study of T cells in Graves' hyperthyroidism and ophthalmopathy. RNA transcripts were the template for amplifying TCR beta CDR3 regions. The study used the HTBI primer set for a first-round RT-PCR of the TCR CDR3. TCRdb called the multiplex PCR reads again in MiXCR, with one record for every CDR3 protein. The table includes about 760,000 distinct CDR3 sequences, about 35% detected once.

The TCR was taken from a woman aged 40 to 50 with Graves' hyperthyroidism. The rearrangement joins TRBV7-2 to TRBJ2-2, with unresolved D. The sequencing input was blood. The CDR3 spells CASGSRNTGELFF. CDR3 DNA sequence: TGTGCCAGTGGCTCTCGGAACACCGGGGAGCTGTTTTTT.